The entry that follows covers one TCR beta chain sequence. Its specificity is unknown. The entry originates in a study of shared clonotypes between healthy human individuals. As for the study in general: Per-donor plates numbered three CD4 naive, three CD4 memory, two CD8 naive and one CD8 memory. The study, taken as a whole, reports: Of the naive CD4 clonotypes, around 4.7% were shared across a handful of donors.

Looked up from germline, CDR1 is MNHNY and CDR2 is SVGAGI (reference sequence). Trimming removed 6 bases from V and 7 bases from J, with 24 bases in between. The length of the CDR3 is 16 residues. Several immunoSEQ plates held equal portions of the genomic DNA taken from each subset. Each PCR replicate from the sorted subsets contained 150 to 250 ng DNA, which is some 32,000 T cell genomes. Assay: immunoSEQ multiplex PCR; the TCRdb copy retains only in-frame clones and omits some. Here the sample spans more than 2 million clones, roughly 96% being singletons. The gene calls are TRBV6-6 and TRBJ1-2; D is possibly TRBD1 (5 bases). This sequence was found in a man between 18 and 35 years old in good health. The sample was naive CD4+ T cells sorted from blood. Subset indicated: CD45RA+ positively selected. The CDR3 nucleotides are TGTGCCAGCAGGCCCCCTTCGGACACTCATAGGGGTGGCTACACCTTC. Protein product: CASRPPSDTHRGGYTF.